Shown below are 13 T cell receptor beta chains from a single sample sequenced in a study of shared clonotypes between healthy human individuals. Sequenced by immunoSEQ multiplex PCR; TCRdb stores in-frame clones only, minus some. The top ten clones hold under 1.5% of a sample with about 1,800,000 clones, roughly 95% of them seen once. CD45RO-negative, CCR7-selected cells formed the naive CD8 fraction, which excluded terminally differentiated effector memory CD45RA+ cells. Input material: naive CD8+ T cells sorted from blood. These receptors were obtained from a man between 18 and 29 years old in good health.

V is TRBV2 and J is TRBJ2-1; D gene ambiguous. The CDR3 contains 15 residues. The germline V and J ends were trimmed by 6 bases and 0 bases, with 12 bases remaining between them. Germline assignment: CDR1 SNHLY and CDR2 FYNNEI. DNA of the CDR3: TGTGCCAGCAGCGACTCTTTCTCCTCCTACAATGAGCAGTTCTTC. Amino acid sequence: CASSDSFSSYNEQFF.

The chain is built from TRBV28 and TRBJ2-7; D is undetermined. The germline V gene has CDR1 MDHEN and CDR2 SYDVKM. This CDR3 contains 13 residues. The V and J ends lost 5 bases and 5 bases respectively, with 13 bases between them. In DNA, the CDR3 is TGTGCCAGCAGTCCCCTATTGGGGAACGAGCAGTACTTC. Its translation is CASSPLLGNEQYF.

The rearrangement links TRBV20-1 to TRBJ1-2; D gene uncertain. Germline V gene sequence: CDR1 DFQATT, CDR2 SNEGSKA (reference sequence). The V and J ends lost 6 bases and 7 bases respectively, with 12 bases between them. CDR3 length: 11 amino acids. CDR3: CSARSPSGYTF. CDR3 sequence (DNA): TGCAGTGCCAGAAGCCCGAGTGGCTACACCTTC.

Details on this clone: Other DNA sequences in the same sample also yield this CDR3. The chain joins TRBV4-3 to TRBJ2-7; TRBD2 matches 10 bases. Trimming cost V 0 bases and J 3 bases; bases outside gene matches: 2. Germline V gene sequence: CDR1 LGHNA, CDR2 YSLEER. The CDR3 loop spans 15 amino acids. The chain's CDR3 is CASSQELAGLYEQYF. DNA of the CDR3: TGCGCCAGCAGCCAAGAACTAGCGGGACTCTACGAGCAGTACTTC.

This chain joins TRBV5-1 and TRBJ1-1; weak D call: TRBD1 (5 bases). The CDR3 length is 18 residues. The germline CDR1 and CDR2 sequences are SGHRS and YFSETQ. Trimming stripped 3 bases from V and 1 base from J, with 22 bases between. The CDR3 coding sequence is TGCGCCAGCAGCTCCGTGGACACCATTTCTTATGGGAACACTGAAGCTTTCTTT. It yields the protein CASSSVDTISYGNTEAFF.

The genes are TRBV4-1 and TRBJ2-7, with a possible D match to TRBD1 (6 bases). CDR3 length equals 17 residues. V was pared by 0 bases and J by 3 bases, with 18 bases between. Looked up from germline, CDR1 is MGHRA and CDR2 is YSYEKL. The CDR3 here is CASSQEGTHNPYYEQYF. As DNA, the CDR3 is TGCGCCAGCAGCCAAGAGGGGACACATAATCCATACTACGAGCAGTACTTC.

This sequence joins TRBV19 and TRBJ2-1, with 9 positions matching TRBD1. CDR1 and CDR2 (germline): LNHDA, SQIVND (reference sequence). The V segment lost 4 bases and the J segment 7 bases; nucleotides outside the gene matches: 8. This CDR3 has 15 residues. In nucleotides, the CDR3 is TGTGCCAGTAGTAGTTGGACAGGGGCTCTAAATGAGCAGTTCTTC. It encodes CASSSWTGALNEQFF.

The rearrangement uses TRBV7-6 and TRBJ2-7, with D uncertain. CDR1 and CDR2 from the germline V gene are SGHVS and FNYEAQ. The V end lost 3 bases, the J end lost 6 bases, and 12 bases lay between the germline ends. The CDR3 runs 13 residues. The CDR3 bases are TGTGCCAGCAGCTTTGACGTGGGGTCCGAGCAGTACTTC. Protein sequence: CASSFDVGSEQYF.

The CDR3 is CASSVEVETGIYGYTF. CDR3 in DNA: TGTGCCAGCAGCGTAGAGGTGGAAACAGGGATTTATGGCTACACCTTC. The genes are TRBV9 and TRBJ1-2, with D maybe TRBD1 (6 bases). There are 16 residues in the CDR3. V lost 0 bases and J 5 bases, leaving 17 bases between the germline ends. The germline gives CDR1 SGDLS, CDR2 YYNGEE.

This rearrangement joins TRBV6-5 to TRBJ2-2, with D hard to call. The germline gives CDR1 MNHEY, CDR2 SVGAGI. The V end lost 6 bases, the J end lost 2 bases, and 10 bases lay between the germline ends. CDR3 length: 14 residues. The CDR3 DNA is TGTGCCAGCAGCTGGAACAGAAACACCGGGGAGCTGTTTTTT. Translated: CASSWNRNTGELFF.

This chain joins TRBV7-8 and TRBJ2-5; no reliable D call. The CDR3 contains 12 residues. Germline CDR1 and CDR2: SGHVS and FQNEAQ. The germline V and J ends were trimmed by 9 bases and 0 bases, with 8 bases remaining between them. The CDR3 DNA follows: TGTGCCAGTGGCTGGTACCAAGAGACCCAGTACTTC. Its translation is CASGWYQETQYF.

The chain's CDR3 is CATSPGRPTDTQYF. DNA for the CDR3: TGTGCCACCAGCCCGGGGCGCCCCACAGATACGCAGTATTTT. V is TRBV15 and J is TRBJ2-3, with D perhaps being TRBD1 or TRBD2 (5 bases each). There are 14 residues in the CDR3. Germline-derived CDR1 and CDR2 are LNHNV and YYDKDF (reference sequence). V lost 5 bases and J lost 2, with 11 bases in between.

The rearrangement uses TRBV18 and TRBJ1-1, with TRBD1 as a possible D gene (6 bases). Deletions cut 2 bases from V and 0 bases from J, with 19 bases between. The CDR3 loop spans 18 amino acids. Germline V gene sequence: CDR1 KGHSH, CDR2 LQKENI. The CDR3 protein is CASSPWGGRIAMNTEAFF. CDR3 in DNA: TGTGCCAGCTCACCATGGGGGGGGCGCATAGCAATGAACACTGAAGCTTTCTTT.